One sample yielded the 9 T cell receptor beta chains listed below, sequenced in a study of T cells in Graves' hyperthyroidism and ophthalmopathy. Amplified TCR beta CDR3 regions came from RNA transcripts. HTBI primers were the set used in a first-round RT-PCR of the TCR CDR3. Via MiXCR, TCRdb re-called the multiplex PCR reads, giving one row per CDR3 protein. Here the sample spans 690,000 or so distinct CDR3 sequences, roughly 20% being singletons. Sequencing was done on a sample of blood. These receptors were taken from a woman aged 50 to 60 with Graves' hyperthyroidism that later progressed to Graves' ophthalmopathy.

There are a few counts of this clonotype. V and J are TRBV10-3 and TRBJ1-5; tentative D call: TRBD1 (5 bases). The CDR3 runs 15 residues. The germline V gene has CDR1 ENHRY and CDR2 SYGVKD. V was cut by 3 bases and J by 0 bases, with 9 bases left in between. CDR3 nucleotides: TGTGCCATCAGTGACCGGCAGGGTAGCAATCAGCCCCAGCATTTT. Amino acid sequence: CAISDRQGSNQPQHF.

A few counts support this clonotype. The rearrangement joins TRBV4-1 to TRBJ2-1, with D possibly being TRBD2 (6 bases). The CDR3 spans 15 residues. Germline V CDR1 and CDR2: MGHRA, YSYEKL. V lost 2 bases to trimming and J lost 8 bases, with 16 bases between them. Written as DNA, the CDR3 is TGCGCCAGCAGCCAAATCTCGGGGGATAGCGATGAGCAGTTCTTC. Translation: CASSQISGDSDEQFF.

In this sample, this clonotype turned up many times. The chain employs TRBV6-1 and TRBJ1-2; no reliable D call. The CDR3 sequence is 15 residues long. V dropped 0 bases and J dropped 5 bases, with 13 bases sitting between them. Germline lookup yields CDR1 MNHNS and CDR2 SASEGT. The CDR3 nucleotides read TGTGCCAGCAGTGAAGCGGGGTCAGACAATTATGGCTACACCTTC. It encodes CASSEAGSDNYGYTF.

This clonotype was detected ten times or more. V is TRBV2 and J is TRBJ2-5, with a tentative D call TRBD2 (5 bases). CDR1 is SNHLY and CDR2 is FYNNEI in the germline V gene. This CDR3 spans 15 amino acids. V lost 4 bases and J 0 bases, leaving 12 bases between the germline ends. CDR3 DNA sequence: TGTGCCAGCAGTGGTTTGGACTGGTACCAAGAGACCCAGTACTTC. Protein sequence: CASSGLDWYQETQYF.

The rearrangement uses TRBV15 and TRBJ2-1, with a weak D call TRBD1 (6 bases). The CDR3 sequence is 16 residues long. Germline CDR1 is LNHNV and CDR2 is YYDKDF (reference sequence). V lost 1 base and J lost 7, with 17 bases in between. In nucleotides, the CDR3 is TGTGCCACCAGCAGAGGGGGCAGGGAAAGGGGGAATGAGCAGTTCTTC. This sequence encodes CATSRGGRERGNEQFF.

This clonotype was observed a handful of times. Germline is not matched at one junction end, which may reflect a read error. J is TRBJ2-4 and V is TRBV2; D remains unclear. CDR1 is SNHLY and CDR2 is FYNNEI in the germline V gene. The CDR3 totals 11 residues. CDR3: CASTELNIQYF. The CDR3 coding sequence is TGTGCCAGCACTGAACTTAACATTCAGTACTTC. The full variable domain, its missing parts supplied by reference TRBV2 and TRBJ2-4, is EPEVTQTPSHQVTQMGQEVILRCVPISNHLYFYWYRQILGQKVEFLVSFYNNEISEKSEIFDDQFSVERPDGSNFTLKIRSTKLEDSAMYFCASTELNIQYFGAGTRLSVL.

This clonotype was counted a few times. This chain connects TRBV27 to TRBJ2-7; D gene uncertain. Per germline, CDR1 MNHEY and CDR2 SMNVEV (reference sequence). V lost 0 bases to trimming and J lost 3 bases, with 6 bases between them. This CDR3 has 13 residues. DNA for the CDR3: TGTGCCAGCAGTTTATCGAGCGACTACGAGCAGTACTTC. Protein: CASSLSSDYEQYF.

Many counts were recorded for this clonotype. The genes are TRBV6-1 and TRBJ2-5, with 15 nucleotides matching TRBD2. Germline trimming cut 3 bases from V and 0 bases from J; bases unmatched to any gene: 2. CDR1 and CDR2 (germline): MNHNS, SASEGT. The CDR3 runs 17 residues. CDR3 residues: CASSDGLAGGYQETQYF. The CDR3 DNA reads as TGTGCCAGCAGTGACGGACTAGCGGGGGGGTACCAAGAGACCCAGTACTTC.

About this clonotype itself: A much larger clone differs from this one at a single base, so this may be a read error. The genes are TRBV6-5 and TRBJ2-7; 11 bases are shared with TRBD1. After removal of 2 bases from V and 2 bases from J, the junction contained 2 bases not matched to a gene. This CDR3 is 15 amino acids long. CDR1 is MNHEY and CDR2 is SVGAGI in the germline V gene. This CDR3 reads CASSYTGQGAYEQYF. Here the CDR3 DNA reads TGTGCCAGCAGTTACACGGGACAGGGGGCCTACGAGCAGTACTTC.